This TCR beta chain was identified during a study of shared clonotypes between healthy human individuals. Study information: CD4 naive and CD4 memory each took three plates per donor, while CD8 naive took two and CD8 memory one. Study-level results: Only a few donors were included, so the genetic and exposure-history diversity represented was limited.

In the study's own analysis: Without quality scores, immunoSEQ junctional reads could not be filtered like full-length reads. Sequencing was performed with immunoSEQ multiplex PCR; in TCRdb, only in-frame clones are kept and a portion is missing. V and J calls and clone size are given by that table; D and trimming were obtained from the DNA. The sample gives around 2,100,000 clones, roughly 95% of which show up once; approximately 1.2% is in the top ten. Cells designated naive CD8 were CD45RO-negative and were positively selected for CCR7, with terminally differentiated effector memory CD45RA+ cells excluded. As to this clone: Its target is unknown.

The CDR3 contains 17 residues. V was pared by 0 bases and J by 7 bases, with 10 bases of the junction left unmatched. The germline CDR1 and CDR2 sequences are LGHNA and YSLEER. This sequence joins TRBV4-3 and TRBJ2-2; TRBD2 matches at 8 bases. The sequenced sample consisted of naive CD8+ T cells sorted from blood. The origin of this receptor is a man between 18 and 29 years old in good health. The CDR3 region has the DNA TGCGCCAGCAGCCAAGATAGGCGGGAGGCCAGGGGCGGGGAGCTGTTTTTT. It specifies CASSQDRREARGGELFF.